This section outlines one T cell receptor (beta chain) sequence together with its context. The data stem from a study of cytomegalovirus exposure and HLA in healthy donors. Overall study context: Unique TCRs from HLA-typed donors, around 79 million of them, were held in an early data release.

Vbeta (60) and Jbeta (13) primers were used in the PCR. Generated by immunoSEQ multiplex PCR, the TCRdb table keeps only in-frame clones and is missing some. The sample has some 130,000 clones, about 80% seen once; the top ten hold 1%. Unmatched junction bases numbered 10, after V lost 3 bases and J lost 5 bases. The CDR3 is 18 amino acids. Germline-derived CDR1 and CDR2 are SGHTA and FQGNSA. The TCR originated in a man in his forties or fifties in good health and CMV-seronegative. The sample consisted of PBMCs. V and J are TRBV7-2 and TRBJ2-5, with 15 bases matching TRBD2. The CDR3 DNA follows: TGTGCCAGCAGCTTGGGGGGACTAGCGGGAGGATCTGGGGAGACCCAGTACTTC. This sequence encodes CASSLGGLAGGSGETQYF.